A single sample gave rise to the 16 T cell receptor beta chains below, sequenced in a study of T cells in Graves' hyperthyroidism and ophthalmopathy. RNA transcripts yielded amplified TCR beta CDR3 regions. Researchers ran a first-round RT-PCR on the TCR CDR3 using the HTBI primer set. TCRdb analysed the multiplex PCR reads with MiXCR anew, one entry per CDR3 protein. This table holds some 340,000 distinct CDR3 sequences, roughly an eighth found once. Sequenced input: blood. The receptors stem from a woman aged 35 to 49 with Graves' ophthalmopathy.

In this sample, this clonotype turned up many times. V usage is TRBV7-2 and J usage is TRBJ2-1; 8 bases map to TRBD2. The germline gives CDR1 SGHTA, CDR2 FQGNSA. After removal of 5 bases from V and 6 bases from J, the junction contained 12 bases not matched to a gene. The CDR3 contains 16 residues. CDR3 protein: CASSRFSSGSSNEQFF. As DNA, the CDR3 is TGTGCCAGCAGCCGATTCTCGAGCGGGAGTAGCAATGAGCAGTTCTTC.

This clonotype has ten or more counts. This chain uses TRBV20-1 with TRBJ1-1; 7 positions match TRBD1. CDR1 and CDR2 from the germline V gene are DFQATT and SNEGSKA (reference sequence). The J segment lost 3 bases and the V segment lost 4 bases, leaving 2 bases of the junction unmatched. This CDR3 contains 12 residues. CDR3 DNA: TGCAGTGCTACGGGACAGCACACTGAAGCTTTCTTT. Its translation: CSATGQHTEAFF.

This chain uses TRBV20-1 with TRBJ2-5; 12 bases fit TRBD2. V lost 4 bases, J lost 7 bases, and 10 bases stayed unmatched. The CDR3 sequence is 15 residues long. The germline V gene has CDR1 DFQATT and CDR2 SNEGSKA (reference sequence). The CDR3, as DNA: TGCAGTGCTAAAGGGACTAGCGGGTCAAAGGGGACCCAGTACTTC. Amino acid sequence: CSAKGTSGSKGTQYF.

This clonotype showed up many times. V usage is TRBV6-1 and J usage is TRBJ2-3, with D tentatively TRBD1 (6 bases). The germline V and J ends were trimmed by 8 bases and 0 bases, with 15 bases remaining between them. CDR3 length equals 15 residues. Per the germline V gene, CDR1 is MNHNS and CDR2 is SASEGT. CDR3 sequence (DNA): TGTGCCAGCGACGACAGGCTGACTAGCACAGATACGCAGTATTTT. Encoded protein: CASDDRLTSTDTQYF.

The table lists this clonotype with a count of one. The chain couples TRBV5-4 to TRBJ2-2, with 9 bases fitting TRBD2. This CDR3 has 16 residues. V was pared by 3 bases and J by 6 bases, with 9 bases of the junction left unmatched. Germline V gives CDR1 SGHNT, CDR2 YYREEE (reference sequence). CDR3 protein: CASSSPRGGGPGELFF. CDR3 in DNA: TGTGCCAGCAGCTCCCCTCGCGGGGGGGGCCCCGGGGAGCTGTTTTTT.

This clonotype was counted a few times. The J gene is TRBJ1-4, the V gene TRBV24-1; possible D gene TRBD1, 5 bases. CDR1 and CDR2 from the germline V gene are KGHDR and SFDVKD. This CDR3 comprises 14 residues. Trimming removed 9 bases at V and 5 bases at J, with 15 bases between. The CDR3 region has the DNA TGTGCCACCGAAATCAGGGTAGAGAATGAAAAACTGTTTTTT. This encodes CATEIRVENEKLFF.

This clonotype was picked up many times. The CDR3 loop reads CASSERGGQETQYF. As DNA, the CDR3 is TGTGCCAGCAGTGAGCGGGGGGGCCAAGAGACCCAGTACTTC. V is TRBV6-1 and J is TRBJ2-5; 9 nucleotides match TRBD2. The CDR3 covers 14 residues. V lost 3 bases and J lost 1; bases outside the gene matches: 0. Germline values: CDR1 MNHNS, CDR2 SASEGT.

The chain couples TRBV29-1 to TRBJ2-7; 7 bases line up with TRBD2. CDR3 size: 12 residues. Germline values: CDR1 SQVTM, CDR2 ANQGSEA. V shed 5 bases, J shed 6 bases, and the junction held 7 bases outside the gene matches. The CDR3 DNA sequence: TGCAGCGTTTCCGGACTAGTAGGCGAGCAGTACTTC. Its translation: CSVSGLVGEQYF.

This clonotype came up many times. The V and J genes are TRBV20-1 and TRBJ1-1; D gene unclear. CDR3 length: 13 amino acids. V was trimmed by 6 bases and J by 0 bases, leaving 11 bases between them. Germline V gives CDR1 DFQATT, CDR2 SNEGSKA (reference sequence). CDR3 region: CSAGLTLNTEAFF. The DNA for the CDR3 is TGCAGTGCGGGATTGACCCTGAACACTGAAGCTTTCTTT.

CDR3 DNA: TGTGCCAGCAGAACGGACAGGGCTGCAACTAATGAAAAACTGTTTTTT. Translation: CASRTDRAATNEKLFF. The genes are TRBV6-1 and TRBJ1-4; TRBD1 matches 8 bases. Germline CDR1 is MNHNS and CDR2 is SASEGT. CDR3 length: 16 amino acids. J was trimmed by 0 bases and V by 6 bases; bases with no gene match: 6.

This sequence joins TRBV10-2 and TRBJ1-6; TRBD1 is a possible D gene (6 bases). The germline CDR1 and CDR2 sequences are WSHSY and SAAADI. This CDR3 is built from 15 residues. V lost 3 bases, J lost 9 bases, and 15 bases lay in between. The DNA for the CDR3 is TGCGCCAGCAGTGACACGGGGCAGGGGTTTTCACCCCTCCACTTT. It codes for CASSDTGQGFSPLHF.

V is TRBV5-6 and J is TRBJ1-4, with a tentative D call TRBD1 (5 bases). The CDR3 sequence is 16 residues long. Germline assignment: CDR1 SGHDT and CDR2 YYEEEE. V dropped 4 bases and J dropped 2 bases, with 15 bases sitting between them. The CDR3 sequence: CASSIRRTLTNEKLFF. As DNA, the CDR3 is TGTGCCAGCAGCATCAGACGGACACTCACTAATGAAAAACTGTTTTTT.

The chain is built from TRBV10-3 and TRBJ1-6, with 9 nucleotides matching TRBD1. The J segment lost 7 bases and the V segment lost 1 base, leaving 2 bases of the junction unmatched. The CDR3 length is 15 residues. Per the germline V gene, CDR1 is ENHRY and CDR2 is SYGVKD. CDR3 in DNA: TGTGCCATCAGTGAGTGGACAGGGGTAAATTCACCCCTCCACTTT. Protein sequence: CAISEWTGVNSPLHF.

V is TRBV7-9 and J is TRBJ1-1; D unresolved. Trimming removed 5 bases at V and 4 bases at J, with 14 bases between. The CDR3 is 14 amino acids. Germline CDR1 is SEHNR and CDR2 is FQNEAQ (reference sequence). The CDR3 DNA follows: TGTGCCAGCAGCGTGGTGGGAAGGGCCACTGAAGCTTTCTTT. Its translation: CASSVVGRATEAFF.

This clonotype was counted at least ten times. Germline is not matched at one junction end, which may reflect a read error. V and J are TRBV7-7 and TRBJ2-5, with D possibly being TRBD1 (6 bases). This CDR3 region has 16 residues. CDR1 SSHAT and CDR2 FNYEAQ come from the germline V gene (reference sequence). Here the CDR3 reads CASSRTLTGTEETQYF. In nucleotides, the CDR3 is TGTGCTAGCAGCCGGACCCTGACAGGTACCGAAGAGACCCAGTACTTC.

This clonotype was recorded many times. The CDR3 sequence: CASSQEVHTEAFF. CDR3 nucleotides: TGTGCCAGCAGCCAAGAGGTGCACACTGAAGCTTTCTTT. The chain couples TRBV14 to TRBJ1-1; D is ambiguous. Trimming cost V 0 bases and J 3 bases, with 5 bases left between them. CDR1 SGHDN and CDR2 FVKESK come from the germline V gene. This CDR3 contains 13 residues.